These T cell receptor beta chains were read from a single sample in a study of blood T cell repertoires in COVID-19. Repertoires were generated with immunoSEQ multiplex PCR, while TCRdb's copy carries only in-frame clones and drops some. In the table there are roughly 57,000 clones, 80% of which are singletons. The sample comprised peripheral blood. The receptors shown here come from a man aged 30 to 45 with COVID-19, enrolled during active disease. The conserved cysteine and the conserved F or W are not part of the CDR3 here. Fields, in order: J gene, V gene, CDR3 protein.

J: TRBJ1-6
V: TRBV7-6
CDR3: ASSLGDRAYSPLH

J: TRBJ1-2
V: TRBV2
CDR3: ASSGREFGGLYGYT

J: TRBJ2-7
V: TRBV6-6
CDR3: ASSGGNWNYEQY

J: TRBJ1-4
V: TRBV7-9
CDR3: ASSLRTGGREKLF

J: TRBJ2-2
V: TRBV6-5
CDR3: ASTKLGGELF

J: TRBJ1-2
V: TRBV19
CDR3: ASSIRTDRAWRYGYT

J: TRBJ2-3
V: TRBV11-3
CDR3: ASSDRQGQLADTQY

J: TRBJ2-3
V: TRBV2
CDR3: ATLPTGLAGVLYTTDTQY

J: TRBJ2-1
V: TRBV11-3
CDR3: ASSRTDNEQF

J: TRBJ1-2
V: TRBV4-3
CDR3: ASSHSSGPGYGYT

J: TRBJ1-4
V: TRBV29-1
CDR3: SVDRGDGEKLF

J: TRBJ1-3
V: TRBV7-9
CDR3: ASSLAGQGFSGNTIY

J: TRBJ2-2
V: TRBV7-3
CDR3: ASSFSGDTGELF

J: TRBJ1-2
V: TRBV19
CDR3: ASSNSDRGNVRNGYT

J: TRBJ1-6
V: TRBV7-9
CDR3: ASSRTGADSPLH

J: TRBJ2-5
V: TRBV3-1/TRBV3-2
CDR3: ASSHAGIQETQY

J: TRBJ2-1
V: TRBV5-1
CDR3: ASSGSGLAGGFNEQF

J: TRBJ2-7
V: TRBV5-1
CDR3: ASSLAGVNYEQY